What follows is one T cell receptor beta chain and its context. Its target is unknown. The CDR3 runs to 14 residues. In germline, CDR1 is SGHVS, CDR2 FQNEAQ. From the reads, TCRdb called clonotypes with MiXCR, one entry per CDR3 protein. The table records 650,000 to 850,000 distinct CDR3 sequences, around 29% of them present only once. The data derive from a study of T cell repertoires in cytomegalovirus infection. About the research overall: HLA-B-restricted CMV epitopes that are well studied, plus recently identified HLA-C-restricted ones, were used by the study. CMV infection and matching HLA type were both indicated by public TCR beta signatures.

Study findings and constraints: It was HLA-C-restricted CMV-specific TCR beta clonotypes that dominated the response ex vivo.

This rearrangement joins TRBV7-8 to TRBJ2-1, with 9 bases that match TRBD2. This sequence originates from a human donor in good health (CMV status not recorded). Some clones in this sample may be carry-over from other donors' samples. The sample here was cultured CD8+ T cells from PBMCs, taken from culture after CMV antigen stimulation. The DNA of the CDR3 is TGTGCGGGCGGCGGGGGGGCATCCTACAATGAGCAGTTCTTC. It translates to CAGGGGASYNEQFF.